This T cell receptor beta chain came from a study of OX40 agonist ivuxolimab in advanced cancers. Study context: Enrolled patients in dose escalation had cancers that were hepatocellular carcinoma, melanoma, renal cell or head and neck cancer. Partial responses were achieved by three patients: one hepatocellular carcinoma, two cutaneous melanoma.

Here immunoSEQ multiplex PCR was the method, and the copy in TCRdb shows in-frame clones only, minus some. Counted here are about 68,000 clones, roughly 85% occurring once; the ten biggest clones make up about a tenth. Details on this clone: Its antigen is unknown.

This CDR3 region has 14 residues. The germline CDR1 and CDR2 sequences are SGHTA and FQGNSA. Trimming removed 3 bases at V and 0 bases at J, with 8 bases between. Points from the study as a whole: Averaged across samples, CD8+ T cells carried more expanded clones than CD4+ did. Individuals who were partial responders at 0.1-3.0 mg/kg had clonal expansion that ranked among the lowest.

The sequence derives from an adult with an advanced solid tumor such as melanoma, head and neck, liver or kidney cancer. The chain employs TRBV7-2 and TRBJ1-1, with D tentatively TRBD1 (5 bases). Specimen: CD4+ or CD8+ T cells sorted from blood, collected in a trial of the OX40 agonist ivuxolimab. This chain's CDR3 is CASSFGTVNTEAFF. The CDR3 DNA follows: TGTGCCAGCAGCTTCGGGACGGTGAACACTGAAGCTTTCTTT.